Listed below are T cell receptor beta chains from one sample, sequenced in a study of T-cell reconstitution after alpha-beta-depleted transplantation in children. TCRdb fed the PCR reads into MiXCR, producing one record per CDR3 protein. The sample carries fewer than 550,000 distinct CDR3 sequences, roughly an eighth recorded once. This material consisted of PBMCs, mostly from graft donor cells, taken 180 days after TCRalphabeta/CD19-depleted stem cell transplant. These receptors were collected from a female patient younger than 10 who had a stem cell transplant for aplastic anemia, so the T cells may come from the graft donor. The CDR3 runs from the conserved cysteine through the conserved F or W. Each record gives: D gene, V gene, J gene, clone size, CDR3 DNA, CDR3 protein. The D gene is left open where the match is weak. Clone size is shown for a subset of rows, as once, few, many or a class of expanded clone.

D: TRBD2
V: TRBV4-3
J: TRBJ2-2
size: many
DNA: TGCGCCAGCAGCCTCCGACTAGCGGGAGACACCGGGGAGCTGTTTTTT
CDR3: CASSLRLAGDTGELFF

D: TRBD1
V: TRBV12-3/TRBV12-4
J: TRBJ1-1
size: -
DNA: TGTGCCAGCAGCTTCTTTGGGAGACAGGGACCTGAAGCTTTCTTT
CDR3: CASSFFGRQGPEAFF

D: -
V: TRBV11-1
J: TRBJ2-3
size: -
DNA: TGTGCCAGCAGCTATCGGAGGACGGGACAAACAAACACAGATACGCAGTATTTT
CDR3: CASSYRRTGQTNTDTQYF

D: -
V: TRBV7-9
J: TRBJ1-4
size: -
DNA: TGTGCCAGCAGCTACACAGGCGGTAATGAAAAACTGTTTTTT
CDR3: CASSYTGGNEKLFF

D: -
V: TRBV5-1
J: TRBJ2-3
size: few
DNA: TGCGCCAGCAGCTTGGGTCTTTCGCAGTATTTT
CDR3: CASSLGLSQYF

D: -
V: TRBV15
J: TRBJ2-5
size: -
DNA: TGTGCCACCAGCAGAGACCACGGAGGGACCCAGTACTTC
CDR3: CATSRDHGGTQYF

D: -
V: TRBV20-1
J: TRBJ2-7
size: many
DNA: TGCAGTGCTAGAAGCAGGGTCCACGAGCAGTACTTC
CDR3: CSARSRVHEQYF

D: -
V: TRBV20-1
J: TRBJ2-1
size: -
DNA: TGCAGTGCTAGGCGACAGGCCCTCTACAATGAGCAGTTCTTC
CDR3: CSARRQALYNEQFF

D: TRBD1
V: TRBV5-1
J: TRBJ2-2
size: many
DNA: TGCGCCAGCAGCTTGAGGACAGGGCCGGCTCCCAGCACCGGGGAGCTGTTTTTT
CDR3: CASSLRTGPAPSTGELFF

D: -
V: TRBV28
J: TRBJ2-1
size: -
DNA: TGTGCCAGCAGTTCCGGGTTAGCGCATGAGCAGTTCTTC
CDR3: CASSSGLAHEQFF

D: -
V: TRBV15
J: TRBJ1-5
size: few
DNA: TGTGCCACCAGCAGTATACAGGGACGCAATCAGCCCCAGCATTTT
CDR3: CATSSIQGRNQPQHF

D: -
V: TRBV24-1
J: TRBJ2-4
size: few
DNA: TGTGCCACCAGCGCCCCAAACATTCAGTACTTC
CDR3: CATSAPNIQYF

D: -
V: TRBV20-1
J: TRBJ1-1
size: few
DNA: TGCAGTAACGACGGGAATCAGTTCACTGAAGCTTTCTTT
CDR3: CSNDGNQFTEAFF

D: TRBD1
V: TRBV6-1
J: TRBJ1-3
size: few
DNA: TGTGCCAGCAGGACCACCCCAGGGGGCCGCTCTGGAAACACCATATATTTT
CDR3: CASRTTPGGRSGNTIYF

D: -
V: TRBV10-3
J: TRBJ2-7
size: few
DNA: TGTGCCATCAGTGAGTCCGGCTACGAGCAGTACTTC
CDR3: CAISESGYEQYF

D: -
V: TRBV20-1
J: TRBJ2-1
size: few
DNA: TGCAGTGCTAAGACGGGCCCACGCTACAATGAGCAGTTCTTC
CDR3: CSAKTGPRYNEQFF

D: -
V: TRBV2
J: TRBJ1-5
size: few
DNA: TGTGCCAGCAGTGCTTATGGCAATCAGCCCCAGCATTTT
CDR3: CASSAYGNQPQHF

D: -
V: TRBV28
J: TRBJ2-2
size: -
DNA: TGTGCCAGCAGTAACCGCTCGGACACCGGGGAGCTGTTTTTT
CDR3: CASSNRSDTGELFF

D: -
V: TRBV28
J: TRBJ1-5
size: few
DNA: TGTGCCAGCAGTTCTGGGCGTACGCATAGCAATCAGCCCCAGCATTTT
CDR3: CASSSGRTHSNQPQHF

D: TRBD2
V: TRBV3-1
J: TRBJ2-2
size: -
DNA: TGTGCCAGCAGCCGGCCGGTGACTAGCGGGGCTAACACCGGGGAGCTGTTTTTT
CDR3: CASSRPVTSGANTGELFF

D: -
V: TRBV5-1
J: TRBJ2-5
size: -
DNA: TGCGCCAGCAGCGAGGGGTCCTCGGGGGAGACCCAGTACTTC
CDR3: CASSEGSSGETQYF

D: -
V: TRBV12-5
J: TRBJ2-3
size: few
DNA: TGTGCTAGTGGCCCGGCGGATGCAGATACGCAGTATTTT
CDR3: CASGPADADTQYF

D: -
V: TRBV5-1
J: TRBJ2-3
size: -
DNA: TGCGCCAGCAGCTTGGTGGCAGGGCCAGGCACAGATACGCAGTATTTT
CDR3: CASSLVAGPGTDTQYF

D: TRBD2
V: TRBV12-3/TRBV12-4
J: TRBJ2-3
size: few
DNA: TGTGCCAGCAGTCCGGGAGGGTCTACGCAGTATTTT
CDR3: CASSPGGSTQYF

D: -
V: TRBV7-2
J: TRBJ2-4
size: many
DNA: TGTGCCAGCAGCCCAGGCCCACTTAACATTCAGTACTTC
CDR3: CASSPGPLNIQYF

D: -
V: TRBV12-3/TRBV12-4
J: TRBJ2-5
size: few
DNA: TGTGCCAGCAGTTTTGCTCCGCGGGAGACCCAGTACTTC
CDR3: CASSFAPRETQYF

D: -
V: TRBV12-3/TRBV12-4
J: TRBJ1-3
size: -
DNA: TGTGCCAGCAGTTTAGGCATGGGATATGGAAACACCATATATTTT
CDR3: CASSLGMGYGNTIYF

D: TRBD1
V: TRBV7-9
J: TRBJ2-7
size: few
DNA: TGTGCCAGCAGCTTAGGGGACAGACCCCGAGGCGAGCAGTACTTC
CDR3: CASSLGDRPRGEQYF

D: TRBD2
V: TRBV11-3
J: TRBJ2-1
size: few
DNA: TGTGCCAGCAGCTTTACTGCGTTCAGCGGGAGGGCCATAAATGAGCAGTTCTTC
CDR3: CASSFTAFSGRAINEQFF

D: -
V: TRBV28
J: TRBJ1-5
size: -
DNA: TGTGCCAGCAATCCTGGCGGGAGCAATCAGCCCCAGCATTTT
CDR3: CASNPGGSNQPQHF

D: -
V: TRBV11-2
J: TRBJ1-4
size: few
DNA: TGTGCCAGCAGACGATGGGGCCCAACTAATGAAAAACTGTTTTTT
CDR3: CASRRWGPTNEKLFF

D: -
V: TRBV28
J: TRBJ2-3
size: many
DNA: TGTGCCAGCAGTTTACGAGCGGGCCTCACAGATACGCAGTATTTT
CDR3: CASSLRAGLTDTQYF

D: -
V: TRBV6-5
J: TRBJ2-6
size: many
DNA: TGTGCCAGCAGTTACTCGAGTTTGGGGGCTGGGGCCAACGTCCTGACTTTC
CDR3: CASSYSSLGAGANVLTF

D: TRBD2
V: TRBV28
J: TRBJ2-1
size: -
DNA: TGTGCCAGCAGTTTAGCGGGAGTGGGCAATGAGCAGTTCTTC
CDR3: CASSLAGVGNEQFF

D: -
V: TRBV6-1
J: TRBJ2-5
size: few
DNA: TGTGCCAGCAGCCGCAGTGGACGCCTCTCCGGGGAGACCCAGTACTTC
CDR3: CASSRSGRLSGETQYF

D: TRBD2
V: TRBV29-1
J: TRBJ2-1
size: -
DNA: TGCAGCGTTGAAACTAGCGGAGGGTCCTACAATGAGCAGTTCTTC
CDR3: CSVETSGGSYNEQFF

D: -
V: TRBV19
J: TRBJ1-1
size: -
DNA: TGTGCCAGTAGTATAGATGGGGGCTTGGACACTGAAGCTTTCTTT
CDR3: CASSIDGGLDTEAFF

D: TRBD2
V: TRBV20-1
J: TRBJ2-1
size: few
DNA: TGCAGTGCTACCCCACCTTGGGGACTAGCGGGAGGTCATGAGCAGTTCTTC
CDR3: CSATPPWGLAGGHEQFF

D: -
V: TRBV7-2
J: TRBJ1-1
size: few
DNA: TGTGCCAGCAGCTTAAGTTCCAGGGGCGGAACTGAAGCTTTCTTT
CDR3: CASSLSSRGGTEAFF

D: TRBD1
V: TRBV12-3/TRBV12-4
J: TRBJ2-7
size: few
DNA: TGTGCCAGCAGGTCAGACAGGGGGCGTTACGAGCAGTACTTC
CDR3: CASRSDRGRYEQYF

D: -
V: TRBV6-2/TRBV6-3
J: TRBJ2-3
size: many
DNA: TGTGCCAGCCGAGGGCGATTGGCGCAGTATTTT
CDR3: CASRGRLAQYF

D: TRBD1
V: TRBV28
J: TRBJ2-4
size: many
DNA: TGTGCCAGCAATTTCCGGACAGGGAAAAACATTCAGTACTTC
CDR3: CASNFRTGKNIQYF

D: TRBD1
V: TRBV29-1
J: TRBJ2-1
size: few
DNA: TGCAGCGTTGCACAGGGGGCATTATACAATGAGCAGTTCTTC
CDR3: CSVAQGALYNEQFF

D: -
V: TRBV7-9
J: TRBJ2-7
size: few
DNA: TGTGCCAGCAGCAACTTACAGGGATTCCACGAGCAGTACTTC
CDR3: CASSNLQGFHEQYF

D: -
V: TRBV5-6
J: TRBJ2-1
size: many
DNA: TGTGCCAGCAGCCCCCGTCCAGGGGTTGATGAGCAGTTCTTC
CDR3: CASSPRPGVDEQFF

D: -
V: TRBV21-1
J: TRBJ2-1
size: many
DNA: TGTGCCAGCGGGGATCTCCCTAGCGGGATTAGGGGCCAGTTCTTC
CDR3: CASGDLPSGIRGQFF

D: -
V: TRBV15
J: TRBJ1-1
size: few
DNA: TGTGCCACCAGCAGGGGGACGGTGAACACTGAAGCTTTCTTT
CDR3: CATSRGTVNTEAFF

D: -
V: TRBV2
J: TRBJ2-2
size: few
DNA: TGTGCCAGCACTGCTTGGGGCGGGCCTTCGAACACCGGGGAGCTGTTTTTT
CDR3: CASTAWGGPSNTGELFF

D: -
V: TRBV6-1
J: TRBJ2-2
size: -
DNA: TGTGCCAGCACTCTTTTTGGGGGGATAGTCACCGGGGAGCTGTTTTTT
CDR3: CASTLFGGIVTGELFF

D: -
V: TRBV27
J: TRBJ2-7
size: -
DNA: TGTGCCAGCAGTTTATCGTCCGGGGGCTCCGAGCAGTACTTC
CDR3: CASSLSSGGSEQYF

D: -
V: TRBV28
J: TRBJ2-5
size: few
DNA: TGTGCCAGCAGTTCCCCGGACAGTCGAGACCTCCAAGAGACCCAGTACTTC
CDR3: CASSSPDSRDLQETQYF

D: TRBD2
V: TRBV12-3/TRBV12-4
J: TRBJ2-2
size: many
DNA: TGTGCCATCATGGTAGGGTTCGGGAGGGCCGACGGGGAGCTGTTTTTT
CDR3: CAIMVGFGRADGELFF

D: -
V: TRBV6-5
J: TRBJ1-1
size: few
DNA: TGTGCCAGCAGTTACTCCATCGGGGTGAACACTGAAGCTTTCTTT
CDR3: CASSYSIGVNTEAFF

D: -
V: TRBV5-5
J: TRBJ2-7
size: -
DNA: TGTGCCAGCAGCTCAATAGGGGGGGACACCTACGAGCAGTACTTC
CDR3: CASSSIGGDTYEQYF

D: TRBD2
V: TRBV15
J: TRBJ2-1
size: -
DNA: TGTGCCACCAGCTTAGGACTAGCAGATTACAATGAGCAGTTCTTC
CDR3: CATSLGLADYNEQFF

D: TRBD1
V: TRBV7-1
J: TRBJ2-7
size: -
DNA: TGTGCCAGGAGCTCGAGGGGCCGGGACAGCTCCTACGAGCAGTACTTC
CDR3: CARSSRGRDSSYEQYF

D: TRBD2
V: TRBV19
J: TRBJ2-1
size: few
DNA: TGTGCCAGTAGTATTGGGACTAGCGTTAGTGAGCAGTTCTTC
CDR3: CASSIGTSVSEQFF

D: -
V: TRBV7-9
J: TRBJ1-1
size: few
DNA: TGTGCCAGCAGCCCTCGGTACCGGGGCCGAACTGAAGCTTTCTTT
CDR3: CASSPRYRGRTEAFF

D: TRBD2
V: TRBV3-1
J: TRBJ2-1
size: few
DNA: TGTGCCAGCAGCCAAGTATCGCTAGCGGGAGTGGGATACAATGAGCAGTTCTTC
CDR3: CASSQVSLAGVGYNEQFF

D: -
V: TRBV7-9
J: TRBJ1-1
size: -
DNA: TGTGCCAGCAGTGGGGACATTTGGAACACTGAAGCTTTCTTT
CDR3: CASSGDIWNTEAFF